Sequencing of this T cell receptor beta chain was carried out in a study of cytomegalovirus exposure and HLA in healthy donors. This CDR3 is built from 13 residues. Germline loops: CDR1 SGHDT, CDR2 YYEEEE. V gave up 7 bases and J gave up 9 bases, with 17 bases separating them. PCR primers comprised 60 Vbeta and 13 Jbeta primers. In the original analysis: Later analysis identified around 85 million unique TCR beta chains, approximately 11 million shared. This table comes from immunoSEQ multiplex PCR, and its TCRdb copy is limited to in-frame clones, with some not included. That table is the source of V, J and clone size, and D and trimming were worked out from the DNA. Of 150,000 to 200,000 clones listed, around 82% are singletons. General study points: Later analysis identified over 15,000 TCR beta sequences associated with HLA alleles, using a false discovery rate threshold of 0.05.

Regarding this clone: Its cognate antigen is unknown.

The TCR comes from a boy aged 10-17 years in good health and CMV-seronegative. The sample taken for sequencing was PBMCs. V and J are TRBV5-6 and TRBJ2-1; TRBD2 might be the D (6 bases). DNA for the CDR3: TGTGCCAGCCGTCAGACTAGTGCAGGTGAGCAGTTCTTC. This gives the protein CASRQTSAGEQFF.